This TCR beta chain was found in a study of blood T cell repertoires in COVID-19. Study background: PBMCs, B-cell-depleted T cells, or T cells provided the cDNA or gDNA that made up the material.

Method: immunoSEQ multiplex PCR; TCRdb's copy keeps in-frame clones and lacks some. The table includes tens of thousands of clones, 75% to 90% detected once. The CDR3 loop spans 13 amino acids. Between the trimmed V and J ends, which lost 4 bases and 1 base, there was a span of 6 bases. Per the germline V gene, CDR1 is KGHDR and CDR2 is SFDVKD. This receptor was obtained from a woman in her thirties or forties with acute or convalescent COVID-19. The chain is built from TRBV24-1 and TRBJ1-1; no reliable D call. Sequenced material: peripheral blood. CDR3: CATSDTANTEAFF. The CDR3 DNA is TGTGCCACCAGTGACACAGCGAACACTGAAGCTTTCTTT.